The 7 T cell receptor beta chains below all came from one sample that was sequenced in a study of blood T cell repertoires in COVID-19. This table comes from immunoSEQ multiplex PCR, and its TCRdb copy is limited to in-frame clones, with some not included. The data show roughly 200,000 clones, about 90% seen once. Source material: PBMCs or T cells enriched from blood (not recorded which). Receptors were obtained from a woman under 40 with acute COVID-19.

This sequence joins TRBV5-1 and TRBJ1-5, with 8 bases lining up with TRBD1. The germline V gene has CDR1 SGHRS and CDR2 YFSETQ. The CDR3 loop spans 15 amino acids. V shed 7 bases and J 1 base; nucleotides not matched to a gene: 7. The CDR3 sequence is CASAPGGESNQPQHF. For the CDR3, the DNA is TGCGCCAGCGCGCCAGGGGGCGAGAGCAATCAGCCCCAGCATTTT.

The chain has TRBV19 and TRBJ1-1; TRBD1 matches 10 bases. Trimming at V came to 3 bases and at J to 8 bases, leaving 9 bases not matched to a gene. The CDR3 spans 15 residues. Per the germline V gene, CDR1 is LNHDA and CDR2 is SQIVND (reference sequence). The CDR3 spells CASSIVRTGGGEAFF. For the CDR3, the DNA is TGTGCCAGTAGTATCGTACGGACAGGGGGAGGCGAAGCTTTCTTT.

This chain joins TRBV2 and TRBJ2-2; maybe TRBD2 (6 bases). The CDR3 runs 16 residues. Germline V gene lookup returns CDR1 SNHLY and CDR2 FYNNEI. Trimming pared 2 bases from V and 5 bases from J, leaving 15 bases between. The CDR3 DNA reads TGTGCCAGCAGTGAATTTTCGGGGGACGGAACCGGGGAGCTGTTTTTT. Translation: CASSEFSGDGTGELFF. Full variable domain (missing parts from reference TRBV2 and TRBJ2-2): EPEVTQTPSHQVTQMGQEVILRCVPISNHLYFYWYRQILGQKVEFLVSFYNNEISEKSEIFDDQFSVERPDGSNFTLKIRSTKLEDSAMYFCASSEFSGDGTGELFFGEGSRLTVL.

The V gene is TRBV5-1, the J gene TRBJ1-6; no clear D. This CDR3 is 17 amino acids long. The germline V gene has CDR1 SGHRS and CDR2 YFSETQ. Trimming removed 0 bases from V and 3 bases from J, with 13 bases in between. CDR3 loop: CASSLESPKNYNSPLHF. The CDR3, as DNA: TGCGCCAGCAGCTTGGAAAGTCCTAAAAACTATAATTCACCCCTCCACTTT.

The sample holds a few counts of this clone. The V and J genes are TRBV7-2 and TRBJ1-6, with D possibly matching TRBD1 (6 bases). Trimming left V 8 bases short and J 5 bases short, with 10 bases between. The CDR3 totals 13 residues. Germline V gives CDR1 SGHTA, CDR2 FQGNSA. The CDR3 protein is CASGQGNNSPLHF. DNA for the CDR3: TGTGCCAGCGGGCAGGGGAATAATTCACCCCTCCACTTT. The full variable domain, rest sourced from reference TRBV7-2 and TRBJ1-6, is GAGVSQSPSNKVTEKGKDVELRCDPISGHTALYWYRQSLGQGLEFLIYFQGNSAPDKSGLPSDRFSAERTGGSVSTLTIQRTQQEDSAVYLCASGQGNNSPLHFGNGTRLTVT.

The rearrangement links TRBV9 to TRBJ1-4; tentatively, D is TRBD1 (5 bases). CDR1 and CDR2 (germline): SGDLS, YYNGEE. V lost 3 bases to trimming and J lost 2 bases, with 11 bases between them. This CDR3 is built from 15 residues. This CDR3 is CASSGGGWTNEKLFF. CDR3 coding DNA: TGTGCCAGCAGCGGCGGGGGTTGGACTAATGAAAAACTGTTTTTT.

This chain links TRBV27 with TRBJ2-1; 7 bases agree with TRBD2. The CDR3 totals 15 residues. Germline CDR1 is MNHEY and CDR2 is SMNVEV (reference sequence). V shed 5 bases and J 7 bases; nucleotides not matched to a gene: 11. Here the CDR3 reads CASSPPGLRGNEQFF. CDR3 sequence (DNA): TGTGCCAGCAGTCCCCCGGGGTTGCGGGGGAATGAGCAGTTCTTC.